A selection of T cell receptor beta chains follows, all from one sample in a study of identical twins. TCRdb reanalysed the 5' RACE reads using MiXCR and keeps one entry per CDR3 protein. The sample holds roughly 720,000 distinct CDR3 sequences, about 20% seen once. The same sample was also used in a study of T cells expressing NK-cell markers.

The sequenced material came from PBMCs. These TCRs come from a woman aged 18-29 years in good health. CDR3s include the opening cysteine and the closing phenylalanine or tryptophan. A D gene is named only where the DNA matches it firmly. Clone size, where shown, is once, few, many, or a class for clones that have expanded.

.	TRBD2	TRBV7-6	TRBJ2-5	CASSYNGRAGQETQYF
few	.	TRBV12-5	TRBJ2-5	CASGTGTKETQYF
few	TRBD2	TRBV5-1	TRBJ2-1	CASSFIAGRNNEQFF
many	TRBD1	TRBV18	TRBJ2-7	CASSPDRSSYEQYF
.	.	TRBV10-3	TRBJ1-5	CAISESLAAGVQPQHF
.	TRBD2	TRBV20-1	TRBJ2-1	CSAMGGNEQFF
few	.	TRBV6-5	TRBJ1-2	CASSYSVADNYGYTF
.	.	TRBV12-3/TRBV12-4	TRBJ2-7	CASTVGGHRLLYEQYF
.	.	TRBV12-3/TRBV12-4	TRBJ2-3	CASKDRGGQYF
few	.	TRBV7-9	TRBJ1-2	CASSLPPRDYGYTF
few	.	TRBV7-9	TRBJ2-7	CASSPSGSMEYF
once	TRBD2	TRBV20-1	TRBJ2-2	CSARPRLAGGPGELFF
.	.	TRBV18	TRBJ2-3	CASSPVTSSTDTQYF
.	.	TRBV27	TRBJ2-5	CASSNLQETQYF
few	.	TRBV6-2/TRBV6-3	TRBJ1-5	CASCGTTRGQPQHF
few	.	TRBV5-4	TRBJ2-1	CASIPQGYSYNEQFF
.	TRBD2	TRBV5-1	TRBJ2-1	CASSLGLAGTPEQFF
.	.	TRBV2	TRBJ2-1	CARSDGSYNEQFF